This T cell receptor (beta chain) stems from a study of blood T cells in healthy people across ages (dated by TCRdb to the mid-2010s). General notes on the study: In model experiments, template switching captured about one uniquely barcoded TCR beta cDNA molecule for every two T cells. To track age-related changes in TCR beta repertoire diversity, the study relied on deep sequencing normalized with unique cDNA molecular identifiers. The donors were divided into four age groups: young (average around 15 years), middle-aged (about 39), aged (approximately 59) and long-lived (about 90). To avoid experimental bias, donors of different ages were randomly spread across the sequencing lanes. For two donors (one aged 18 to 30 and one aged 80 or older), the study analyzed two additional independent replicas of 1 million unique cDNA reads from the same blood draw. Paper-wide results and their limitations: Compared with the aged group, more naive CD4+ T cells, fewer expanded clones and increased TCR diversity were shown by the long-lived group, suggesting age selection. Bulk unsorted PBMC profiling prevented conclusive comparison of naive and antigen-experienced compartments. The CMV infection status of donors was not known, potentially confounding age-related changes in expanded clonotypes. A strong correlation was found between observed TCR beta diversity and the percentage of naive T cells measured by flow cytometry. Observed TCR beta diversity per million T cells fell roughly linearly with age, and a significant reduction was already apparent by age roughly 40. Estimates of total diversity based on one million sequenced T cells were regarded as lower bounds and as underestimates.

The donors were 40 or so Caucasian individuals from Russia, aged roughly 6 to 100 years, who were systemically healthy. Each donor gave ten milliliters of peripheral blood, drawn into EDTA-treated Vacutainer tubes. Ficoll-Paque density-gradient centrifugation was used to isolate PBMCs, with at least 6.5 million per sample. Trizol reagent was used to extract total RNA from PBMCs, with at least 5 micrograms per sample. For every donor, an aliquot of PBMCs went through flow cytometry to measure the percentages of naive CD45RAhigh/CD27high T cells. This clonotype came up many times. Which antigen it targets is not known. One base away there is no much larger clone; base qualities are not given. Receptor amplification or capture employed 5' RACE. These reads were obtained on an Illumina HiSeq 2500. A second about 7 to 12 cycle PCR used a sample-barcoded 5' primer and a J-beta primer mix. A unique molecular identifier was introduced onto each TCR beta cDNA molecule by a template-switch 5' adaptor carrying 12 random nucleotides. Each sample yielded at least 3 million CDR3-containing paired-end reads. First-strand cDNA synthesis was performed from all RNA using the Mint cDNA synthesis kit, with priming by a TRBC-specific oligonucleotide. After uracil-DNA glycosylase treatment, a first 18-cycle PCR used universal primers M1SS and BC2_uni_R on all cDNA. In the original analysis: Normalization of each sample was performed by random selection of 1 million high-quality reads, each carrying a distinct molecular identifier. Reads sharing molecular identifiers were discarded rather than binned into consensus sequences. CDR3 identification, clonotype clustering and error correction used MiTCR with a Q25 quality threshold and the strictest error-elimination algorithm. A nonparametric unseen species model with Euler transformation was used to estimate lower-bound total TCR beta diversity. The public reads were quality trimmed at Q25 with fastp and then assembled into clones with MiXCR by TCRdb, keeping productive beta chains. Rows merge per CDR3 protein into single entries with the most common DNA and genes. None of the V and J calls come from the authors' own analysis; TCRdb made them. The sample records 650,000 to 1,000,000 distinct CDR3 sequences, roughly 40% of which are singletons. The biggest ten clones account for 10% to 15% of the sample.

Germline trimming: 5 bases from V, 5 bases from J; junction bases outside gene matches: 8. From the cysteine through the phenylalanine, the CDR3 covers 14 amino acids. Only CDR3 DNA is held: 42 bases, read in frame from base 1. Sequencing was performed on blood. This clonotype was sampled from a young man in good health. Recombination connected TRBV12-3 or TRBV12-4 to TRBJ1-2; 7 central nucleotides agree with TRBD1. Read as DNA, the sequence is TGTGCCAGCAGTCCCCGGGACAGCCAGTATGGCTACACCTTC. This sequence encodes CASSPRDSQYGYTF.